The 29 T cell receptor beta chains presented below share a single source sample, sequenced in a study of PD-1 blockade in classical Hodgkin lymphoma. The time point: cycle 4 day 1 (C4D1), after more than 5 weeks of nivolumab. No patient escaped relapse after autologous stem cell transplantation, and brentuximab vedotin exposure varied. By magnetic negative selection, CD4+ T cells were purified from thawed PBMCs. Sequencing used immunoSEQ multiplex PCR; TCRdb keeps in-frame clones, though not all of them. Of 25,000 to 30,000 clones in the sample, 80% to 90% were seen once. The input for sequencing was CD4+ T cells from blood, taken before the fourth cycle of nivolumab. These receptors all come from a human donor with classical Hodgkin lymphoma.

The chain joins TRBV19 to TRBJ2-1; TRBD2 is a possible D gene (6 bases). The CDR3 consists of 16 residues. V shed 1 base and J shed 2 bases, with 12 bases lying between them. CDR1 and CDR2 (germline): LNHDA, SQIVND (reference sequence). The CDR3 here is CASSIVGTGAYNEQFF. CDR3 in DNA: TGTGCCAGTAGTATAGTGGGGACGGGGGCCTACAATGAGCAGTTCTTC.

CDR3 nucleotide sequence: TGTGCCAGCAGCTTATTTTCTTCTGGGAGCGGAAACACCATATATTTT. This translates into CASSLFSSGSGNTIYF. This chain uses TRBV11-2 with TRBJ1-3; D call uncertain. This CDR3 is 16 amino acids long. V lost 2 bases to trimming and J lost 4 bases, with 15 bases between them. Germline V CDR1 and CDR2: SGHAT, FQNNGV.

The CDR3 nucleotides are TGTGCCAGCAGCCCCTCCGGGTTGACCTACGAGCAGTACTTC. Its protein is CASSPSGLTYEQYF. The chain uses TRBV7-9 and TRBJ2-7; the D is unclear. Germline CDR1 and CDR2: SEHNR and FQNEAQ (reference sequence). This CDR3 is built from 14 residues. Trimming removed 5 bases at V and 2 bases at J, with 13 bases between.

CDR3 in amino acids: CASSFQGGLQETQYF. In DNA form, the CDR3 reads TGCGCCAGCAGCTTTCAGGGGGGACTACAAGAGACCCAGTACTTC. This chain links TRBV5-1 with TRBJ2-5; possibly TRBD1 or TRBD2 for D (7 bases each). In germline, CDR1 is SGHRS, CDR2 YFSETQ. This CDR3 spans 15 amino acids. Trimming took 2 bases from V and 2 from J, leaving 13 bases between them.

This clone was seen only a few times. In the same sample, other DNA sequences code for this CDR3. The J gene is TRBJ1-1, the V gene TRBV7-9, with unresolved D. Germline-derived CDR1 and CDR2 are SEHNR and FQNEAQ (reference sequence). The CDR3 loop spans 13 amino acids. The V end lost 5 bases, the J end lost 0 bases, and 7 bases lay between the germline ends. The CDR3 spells CASSQTVNTEAFF. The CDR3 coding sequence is TGTGCCAGCAGCCAGACTGTGAACACTGAAGCTTTCTTT. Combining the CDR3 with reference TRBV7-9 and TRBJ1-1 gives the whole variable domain DTGVSQNPRHKITKRGQNVTFRCDPISEHNRLYWYRQTLGQGPEFLTYFQNEAQLEKSRLLSDRFSAERPKGSFSTLEIQRTEQGDSAMYLCASSQTVNTEAFFGQGTRLTVV.

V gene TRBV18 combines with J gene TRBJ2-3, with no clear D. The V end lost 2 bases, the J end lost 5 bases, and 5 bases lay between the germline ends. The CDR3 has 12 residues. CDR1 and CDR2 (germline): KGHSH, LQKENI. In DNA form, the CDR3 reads TGTGCCAGCTCACCAGGGCGAGATACGCAGTATTTT. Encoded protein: CASSPGRDTQYF.

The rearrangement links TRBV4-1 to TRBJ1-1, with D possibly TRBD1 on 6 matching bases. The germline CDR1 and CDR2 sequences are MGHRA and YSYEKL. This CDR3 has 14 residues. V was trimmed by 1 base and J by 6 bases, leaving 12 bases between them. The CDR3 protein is CASSQGGRGAEAFF. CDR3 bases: TGCGCCAGCAGCCAAGGGGGCAGGGGAGCTGAAGCTTTCTTT.

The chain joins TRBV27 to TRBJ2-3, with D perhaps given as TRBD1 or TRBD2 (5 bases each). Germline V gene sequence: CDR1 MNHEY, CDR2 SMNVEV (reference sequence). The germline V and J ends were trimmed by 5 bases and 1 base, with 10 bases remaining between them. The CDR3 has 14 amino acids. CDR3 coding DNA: TGTGCCAGCAGTATTGGGACGGGCACAGATACGCAGTATTTT. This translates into CASSIGTGTDTQYF.

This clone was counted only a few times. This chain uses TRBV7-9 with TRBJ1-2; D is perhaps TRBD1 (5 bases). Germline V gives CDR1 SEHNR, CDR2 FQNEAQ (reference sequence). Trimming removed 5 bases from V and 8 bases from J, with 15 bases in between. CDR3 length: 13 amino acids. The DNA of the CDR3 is TGTGCCAGCAGCGAACGCAGGGAGGGCGGCTACACCTTC. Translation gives CASSERREGGYTF. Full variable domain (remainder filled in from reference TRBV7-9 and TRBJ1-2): DTGVSQNPRHKITKRGQNVTFRCDPISEHNRLYWYRQTLGQGPEFLTYFQNEAQLEKSRLLSDRFSAERPKGSFSTLEIQRTEQGDSAMYLCASSERREGGYTFGSGTRLTVV.

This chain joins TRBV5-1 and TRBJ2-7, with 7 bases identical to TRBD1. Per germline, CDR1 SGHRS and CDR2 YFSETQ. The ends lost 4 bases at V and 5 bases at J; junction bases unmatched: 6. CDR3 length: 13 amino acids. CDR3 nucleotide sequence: TGCGCCAGCAGCCGACAGGGCCAGAACGAGCAGTACTTC. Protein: CASSRQGQNEQYF.

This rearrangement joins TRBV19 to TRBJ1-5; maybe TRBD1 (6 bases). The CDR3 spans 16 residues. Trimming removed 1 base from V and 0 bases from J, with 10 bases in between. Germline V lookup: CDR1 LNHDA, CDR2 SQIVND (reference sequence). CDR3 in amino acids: CASSIVGGFSNQPQHF. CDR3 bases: TGTGCCAGTAGTATAGTAGGGGGATTTAGCAATCAGCCCCAGCATTTT.

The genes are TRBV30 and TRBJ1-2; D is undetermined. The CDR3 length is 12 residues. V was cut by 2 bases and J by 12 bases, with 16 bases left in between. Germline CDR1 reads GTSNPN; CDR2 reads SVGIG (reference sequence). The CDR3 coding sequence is TGTGCCTGGAGTCCAATCCAACTTGGTAACACCTTC. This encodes CAWSPIQLGNTF.

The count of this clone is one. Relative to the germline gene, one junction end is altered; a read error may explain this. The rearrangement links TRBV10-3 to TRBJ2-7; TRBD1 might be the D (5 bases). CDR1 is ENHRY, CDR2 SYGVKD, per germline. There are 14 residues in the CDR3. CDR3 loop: CASSYNAKGPEQYF. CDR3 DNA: TGTGCCAGCAGTTACAACGCAAAGGGGCCCGAGCAGTACTTC.

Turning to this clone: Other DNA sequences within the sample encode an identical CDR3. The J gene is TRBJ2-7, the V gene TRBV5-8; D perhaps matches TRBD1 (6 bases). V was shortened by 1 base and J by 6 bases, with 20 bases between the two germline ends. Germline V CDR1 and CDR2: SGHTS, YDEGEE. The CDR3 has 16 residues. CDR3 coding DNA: TGTGCCAGCAGCTTGAGAGCAGGGGCCACTTTTGCCGAGCAGTACTTC. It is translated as CASSLRAGATFAEQYF.

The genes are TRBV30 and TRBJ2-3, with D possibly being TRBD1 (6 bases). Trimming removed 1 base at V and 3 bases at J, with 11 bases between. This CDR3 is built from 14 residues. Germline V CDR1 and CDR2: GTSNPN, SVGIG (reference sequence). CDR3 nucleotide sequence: TGTGCCTGGAGTGCCTTAGGGGGAACAGATACGCAGTATTTT. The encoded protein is CAWSALGGTDTQYF.

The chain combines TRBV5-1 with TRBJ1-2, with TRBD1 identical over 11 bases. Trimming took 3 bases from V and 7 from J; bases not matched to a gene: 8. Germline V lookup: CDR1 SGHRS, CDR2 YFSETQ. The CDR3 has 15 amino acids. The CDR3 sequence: CASSYEGTGGAGYTF. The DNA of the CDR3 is TGCGCCAGCAGCTATGAGGGGACAGGGGGAGCTGGCTACACCTTC.

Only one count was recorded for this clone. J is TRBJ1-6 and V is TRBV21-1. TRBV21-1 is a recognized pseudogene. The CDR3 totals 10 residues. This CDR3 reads CASSCSPLHF. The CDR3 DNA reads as TGTGCCAGCAGCTGTTCACCCCTCCACTTT.

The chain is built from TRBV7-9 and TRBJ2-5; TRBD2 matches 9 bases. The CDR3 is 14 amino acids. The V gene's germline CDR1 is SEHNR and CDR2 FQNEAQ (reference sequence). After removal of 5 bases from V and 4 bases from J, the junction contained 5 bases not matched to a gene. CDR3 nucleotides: TGTGCCAGCAGCGACCGACTAGCGGTAGAGACCCAGTACTTC. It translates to CASSDRLAVETQYF.

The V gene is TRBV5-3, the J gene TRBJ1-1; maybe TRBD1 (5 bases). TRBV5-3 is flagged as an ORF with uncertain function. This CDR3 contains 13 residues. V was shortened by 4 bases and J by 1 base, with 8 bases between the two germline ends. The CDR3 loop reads CARSPGQNTEAFF. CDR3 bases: TGTGCCAGAAGCCCAGGACAGAACACTGAAGCTTTCTTT.

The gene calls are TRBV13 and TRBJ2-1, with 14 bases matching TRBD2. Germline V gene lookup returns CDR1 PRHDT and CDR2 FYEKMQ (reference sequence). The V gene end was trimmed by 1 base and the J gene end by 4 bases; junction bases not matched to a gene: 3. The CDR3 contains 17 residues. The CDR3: CASSLVGLAGAYNEQFF. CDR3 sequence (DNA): TGTGCCAGCAGCTTAGTGGGACTAGCGGGGGCATACAATGAGCAGTTCTTC.

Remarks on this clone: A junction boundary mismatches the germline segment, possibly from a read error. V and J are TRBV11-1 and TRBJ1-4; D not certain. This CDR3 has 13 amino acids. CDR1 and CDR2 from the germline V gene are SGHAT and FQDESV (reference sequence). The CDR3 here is CASSLDRDGLYSF. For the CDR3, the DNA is TGTGCCAGCAGCTTAGACCGGGATGGACTTTATTCTTTT.

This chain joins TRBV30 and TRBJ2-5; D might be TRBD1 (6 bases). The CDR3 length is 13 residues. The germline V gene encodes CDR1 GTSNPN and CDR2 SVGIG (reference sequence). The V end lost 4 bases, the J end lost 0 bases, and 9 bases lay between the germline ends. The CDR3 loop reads CAWTRTDQETQYF. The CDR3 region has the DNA TGTGCCTGGACCAGGACAGACCAAGAGACCCAGTACTTC.

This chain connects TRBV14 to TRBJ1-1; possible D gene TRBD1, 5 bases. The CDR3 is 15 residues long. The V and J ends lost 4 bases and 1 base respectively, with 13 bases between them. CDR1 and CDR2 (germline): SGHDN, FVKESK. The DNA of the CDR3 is TGTGCCAGCAGCCCCAATGCGGGGACGAACACTGAAGCTTTCTTT. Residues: CASSPNAGTNTEAFF. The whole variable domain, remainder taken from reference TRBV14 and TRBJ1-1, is EAGVTQFPSHSVIEKGQTVTLRCDPISGHDNLYWYRRVMGKEIKFLLHFVKESKQDESGMPNNRFLAERTGGTYSTLKVQPAELEDSGVYFCASSPNAGTNTEAFFGQGTRLTVV.

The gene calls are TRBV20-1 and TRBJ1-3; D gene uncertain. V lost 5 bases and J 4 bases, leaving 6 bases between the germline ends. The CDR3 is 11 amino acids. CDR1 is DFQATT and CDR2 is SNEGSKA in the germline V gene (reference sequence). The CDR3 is CSAAIGNTIYF. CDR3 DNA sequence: TGCAGTGCTGCCATAGGAAACACCATATATTTT.

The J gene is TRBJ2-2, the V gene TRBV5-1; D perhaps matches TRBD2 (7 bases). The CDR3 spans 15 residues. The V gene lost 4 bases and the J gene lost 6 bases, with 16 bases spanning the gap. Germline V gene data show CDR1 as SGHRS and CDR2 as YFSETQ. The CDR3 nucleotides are TGCGCCAGCAGCCCGAGTGGGGGGGCAGCCGGGGAGCTGTTTTTT. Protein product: CASSPSGGAAGELFF.

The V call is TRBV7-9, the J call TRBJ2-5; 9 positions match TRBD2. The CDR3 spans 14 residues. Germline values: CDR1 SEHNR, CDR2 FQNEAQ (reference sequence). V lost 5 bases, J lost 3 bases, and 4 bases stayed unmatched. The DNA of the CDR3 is TGTGCCAGCAGCCGATTAGCGGGGGAAGAGACCCAGTACTTC. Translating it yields CASSRLAGEETQYF.

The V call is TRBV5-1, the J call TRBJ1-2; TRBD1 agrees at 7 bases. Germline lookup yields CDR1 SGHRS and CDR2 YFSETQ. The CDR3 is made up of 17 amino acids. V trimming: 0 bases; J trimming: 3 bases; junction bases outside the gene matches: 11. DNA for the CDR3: TGCGCCAGCAGCTTGGGGACAGGCAGCCCGAGGGACTATGGCTACACCTTC. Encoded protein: CASSLGTGSPRDYGYTF.

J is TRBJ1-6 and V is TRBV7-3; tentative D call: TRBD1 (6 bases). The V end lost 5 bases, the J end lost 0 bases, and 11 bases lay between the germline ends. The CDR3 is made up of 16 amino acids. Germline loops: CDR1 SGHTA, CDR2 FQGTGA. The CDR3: CASSVGGSSYNSPLHF. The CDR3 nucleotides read TGTGCCAGCAGCGTCGGGGGCAGCTCCTATAATTCACCCCTCCACTTT.

The CDR3 DNA sequence: TGTGCCAGCAGCTTAGCAGCGTCCTACAATGAGCAGTTCTTC. It is translated as CASSLAASYNEQFF. This chain connects TRBV5-4 to TRBJ2-1; D unresolved. The CDR3 is 14 residues long. CDR1 SGHNT and CDR2 YYREEE come from the germline V gene (reference sequence). V was shortened by 2 bases and J by 1 base, with 7 bases between the two germline ends.